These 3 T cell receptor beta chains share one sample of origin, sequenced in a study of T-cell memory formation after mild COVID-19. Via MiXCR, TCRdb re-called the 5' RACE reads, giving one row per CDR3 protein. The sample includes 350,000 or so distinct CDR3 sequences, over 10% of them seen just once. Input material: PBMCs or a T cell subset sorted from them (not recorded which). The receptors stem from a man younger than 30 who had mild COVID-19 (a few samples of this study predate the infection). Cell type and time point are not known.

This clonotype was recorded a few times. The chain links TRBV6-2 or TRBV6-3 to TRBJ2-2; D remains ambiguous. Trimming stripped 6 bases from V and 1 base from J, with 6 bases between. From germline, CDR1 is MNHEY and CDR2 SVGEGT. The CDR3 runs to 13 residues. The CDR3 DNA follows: TGTGCCAGCAGAAGAGGGAACACCGGGGAGCTGTTTTTT. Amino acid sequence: CASRRGNTGELFF.

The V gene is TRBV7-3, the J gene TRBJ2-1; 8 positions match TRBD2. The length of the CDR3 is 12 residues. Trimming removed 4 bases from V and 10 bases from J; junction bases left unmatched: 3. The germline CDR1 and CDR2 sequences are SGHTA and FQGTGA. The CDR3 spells CASSSAGEEQFF. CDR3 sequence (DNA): TGTGCCAGCAGCTCAGCGGGAGAAGAGCAGTTCTTC.

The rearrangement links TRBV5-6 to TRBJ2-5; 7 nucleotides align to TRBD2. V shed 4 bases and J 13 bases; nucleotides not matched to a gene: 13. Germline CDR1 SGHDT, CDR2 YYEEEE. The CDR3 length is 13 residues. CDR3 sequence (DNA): TGTGCCAGCAGCACGCGGGACTACTCCATTAGGTACTTC. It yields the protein CASSTRDYSIRYF.